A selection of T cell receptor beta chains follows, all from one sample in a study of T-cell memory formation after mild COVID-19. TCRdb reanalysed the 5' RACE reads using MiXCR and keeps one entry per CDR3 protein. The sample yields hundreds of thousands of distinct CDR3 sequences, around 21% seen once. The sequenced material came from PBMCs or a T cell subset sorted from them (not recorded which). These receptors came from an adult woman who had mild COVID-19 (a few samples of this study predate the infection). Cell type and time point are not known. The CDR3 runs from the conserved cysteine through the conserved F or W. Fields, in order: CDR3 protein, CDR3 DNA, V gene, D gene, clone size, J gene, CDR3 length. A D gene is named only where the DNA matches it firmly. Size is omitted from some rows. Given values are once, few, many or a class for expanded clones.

CATSDASVQGETQYF TGTGCCACCAGTGACGCTAGCGTCCAAGGGGAGACCCAGTACTTC TRBV24-1 NA few TRBJ2-5 15
CASSRGGGGSYNEQFF TGTGCCAGCAGTCGGGGTGGCGGGGGTTCCTACAATGAGCAGTTCTTC TRBV12-3/TRBV12-4 TRBD2 few TRBJ2-1 16
CASSPEMVGGGYTF TGCGCCAGCAGCCCGGAAATGGTCGGGGGAGGCTACACCTTC TRBV5-1 NA few TRBJ1-2 14
CASSSHPGQVNSPLHF TGTGCCAGCAGCTCCCACCCGGGACAGGTGAATTCACCCCTCCACTTT TRBV7-9 TRBD1 few TRBJ1-6 16
CSARVTQGATDGYTF TGCAGTGCTAGAGTGACCCAGGGGGCTACGGATGGCTACACCTTC TRBV20-1 TRBD1 many TRBJ1-2 15
CASSQDSGRVYEQYF TGTGCCAGCAGCCAAGATTCGGGACGGGTCTACGAGCAGTACTTC TRBV4-2 NA NA TRBJ2-7 15
CASSLTGGVNRGYTF TGTGCCAGCAGCCTTACAGGGGGCGTAAACAGGGGCTACACCTTC TRBV27 TRBD1 few TRBJ1-2 15
CASRTTSGDSGELFF TGTGCCAGCAGGACTACGAGCGGGGATAGCGGGGAGCTGTTTTTT TRBV12-3/TRBV12-4 TRBD2 NA TRBJ2-2 15
CASSMGTVEAFF TGCGCCAGCAGCATGGGGACAGTTGAAGCTTTCTTT TRBV5-1 TRBD1 NA TRBJ1-1 12
CATSDGREPNYGYTF TGTGCCACCAGTGATGGACGGGAGCCTAACTATGGCTACACCTTC TRBV24-1 NA NA TRBJ1-2 15